The source of this T cell receptor beta chain is a study of CD8 T cells in ankylosing spondylitis. Comment on this clonotype: Its antigen remains unknown.

From germline, CDR1 is SGHTA and CDR2 FQGTGA. V gave up 1 base and J gave up 7 bases, with 14 bases separating them. The CDR3 runs to 15 residues. Via MiXCR, TCRdb re-called the 5' RACE reads, giving one row per CDR3 protein. Counted here are 300,000 to 350,000 distinct CDR3 sequences, about a fifth occurring once; the ten biggest clones make up around 3.2%. Study observations and caveats: Disease-linked clones reportedly showed significant enrichment in matched ankylosing spondylitis synovial fluid. Blood of patients with ankylosing spondylitis appeared to be characterized by a TCR beta motif of several highly homologous variants.

The genes are TRBV7-3 and TRBJ2-1; D might be TRBD2 (6 bases). This TCR was sampled from a female donor with ankylosing spondylitis or in good health (not recorded which). Sequenced sample: blood, either unsorted or a sorted T cell fraction (not recorded which). The CDR3 region is CASSLKAGPRNEQFF. In nucleotides, the CDR3 is TGTGCCAGCAGCTTAAAGGCGGGACCTCGGAATGAGCAGTTCTTC.